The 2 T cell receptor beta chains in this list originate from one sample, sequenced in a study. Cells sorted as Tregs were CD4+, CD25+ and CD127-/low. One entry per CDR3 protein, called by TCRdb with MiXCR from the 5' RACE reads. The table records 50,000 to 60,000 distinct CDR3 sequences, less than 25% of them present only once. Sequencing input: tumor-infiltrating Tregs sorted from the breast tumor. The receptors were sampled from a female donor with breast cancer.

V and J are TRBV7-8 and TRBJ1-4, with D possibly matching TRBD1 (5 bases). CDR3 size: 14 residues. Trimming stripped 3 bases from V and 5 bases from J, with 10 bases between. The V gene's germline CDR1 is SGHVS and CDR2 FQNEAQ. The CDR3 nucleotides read TGTGCCAGCAGCTTGACAGAAAGAAATGAAAAACTGTTTTTT. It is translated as CASSLTERNEKLFF. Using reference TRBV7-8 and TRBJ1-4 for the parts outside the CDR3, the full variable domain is GAGVSQSPRYKVAKRGQDVALRCDPISGHVSLFWYQQALGQGPEFLTYFQNEAQLDKSGLPSDRFFAERPEGSVSTLKIQRTQQEDSAVYLCASSLTERNEKLFFGSGTQLSVL.

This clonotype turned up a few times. CDR3 sequence reads: CASTPRRVSGEQYF. In DNA form, the CDR3 reads TGTGCCAGCACCCCCCGAAGGGTTTCGGGCGAGCAGTACTTC. The chain is built from TRBV7-8 and TRBJ2-7; D gene uncertain. CDR3 length: 14 amino acids. With 7 bases removed from V and 6 bases from J, the gap between germline ends came to 19 bases. Germline loops: CDR1 SGHVS, CDR2 FQNEAQ.